This T cell receptor beta chain came from a study of shared T cell receptors in the human thymus. V was shortened by 5 bases and J by 3 bases, with 11 bases between the two germline ends. Germline V gene lookup returns CDR1 SEHNR and CDR2 FQNEAQ (reference sequence). There are 13 residues in the CDR3. Sequencing used immunoSEQ multiplex PCR; TCRdb keeps in-frame clones, though not all of them. The sample lists hundreds of thousands of clones, 70% to 90% occurring once. These data also formed part of another study, on human thymus T cells. In that study: The thymus tissue came from resections taken during corrective heart surgery. Across thymic and blood repertoires, the usage of V and J genes appeared to be biased. As related research reported, thymic repertoires overlapped highly among unrelated individuals.

This clonotype was obtained from a boy under two years old with a congenital heart defect. The rearrangement links TRBV7-9 to TRBJ2-7; D is uncertain. The sample was thymocytes. The CDR3 sequence is CASSPRSNYEQYF. Written as DNA, the CDR3 is TGTGCCAGCAGCCCGAGGAGCAACTACGAGCAGTACTTC.